This entry lists 25 T cell receptor beta chains sequenced from one sample in a study of blood T cell repertoires in COVID-19 (TCRdb year 2020). The library was obtained by the immunoSEQ multiplex PCR assay. TCRdb's version of the immuneACCESS table is confined to in-frame rearrangements and falls short of the full clone set. An unresolved V gene accounts for under half of the shortfall where checked; the remainder is of unknown origin. For this sample there are almost 200,000 clones; 89% appear just once. Clones ranked in the top ten supply approximately 7.6% of the sample. The sequenced material came from PBMCs or T cells enriched from blood (not recorded which). Receptors were obtained from a woman aged 18-35 years who had recovered from COVID-19.

The CDR3 DNA is TGTGCCAGCAGCCAAACTACCTACGAGCAGTACTTC. It specifies CASSQTTYEQYF. This sequence joins TRBV3-1 (or the pseudogene TRBV3-2) and TRBJ2-7; no clear D. This CDR3 is 12 amino acids long. Trimming cost V 2 bases and J 2 bases, with 4 bases left between them. Germline CDR1 is LGHDT and CDR2 is YNNKEL (reference sequence).

The chain carries TRBV29-1 and TRBJ1-5, with 7 nucleotides matching TRBD1. This CDR3 is 12 amino acids long. Germline CDR1 SQVTM, CDR2 ANQGSEA. The V and J ends lost 6 bases and 7 bases, in that order; junction bases with no gene match: 6. This CDR3 is CSVSTGRQPQHF. DNA of the CDR3: TGCAGCGTATCGACAGGGCGCCAGCCCCAGCATTTT.

The chain combines TRBV15 with TRBJ1-2; D is perhaps TRBD1 (6 bases). V shed 3 bases and J shed 5 bases, with 13 bases lying between them. Germline CDR1 LNHNV, CDR2 YYDKDF (reference sequence). The CDR3 is made up of 14 amino acids. The CDR3 reads CATSSEDRRYGYTF. CDR3 coding DNA: TGTGCCACCAGCAGCGAAGACAGGCGGTATGGCTACACCTTC.

Concerning this clone itself: Different DNA sequences within this sample yield the same CDR3. The chain is built from TRBV29-1 and TRBJ1-1, with TRBD1 as a possible D gene (6 bases). This CDR3 region has 13 residues. The V and J ends lost 7 bases and 0 bases respectively, with 12 bases between them. The germline gives CDR1 SQVTM, CDR2 ANQGSEA. The CDR3 nucleotides read TGCAGCGGCTCGGGACACCTGAACACTGAAGCTTTCTTT. Amino acid sequence: CSGSGHLNTEAFF.

The gene calls are TRBV11-3 and TRBJ2-5; 7 bases match TRBD2. Trimming at V came to 4 bases and at J to 2 bases, leaving 7 bases not matched to a gene. This CDR3 is built from 15 residues. Germline V gene data show CDR1 as SGHNT and CDR2 as YENEEA. The CDR3 reads CASSSRGGGQETQYF. The CDR3 DNA sequence: TGTGCCAGCAGCTCACGTGGCGGGGGACAAGAGACCCAGTACTTC. The full variable domain, in which reference TRBV11-3 and TRBJ2-5 provide the parts outside the CDR3, is EAGVVQSPRYKIIEKKQPVAFWCNPISGHNTLYWYLQNLGQGPELLIRYENEEAVDDSQLPKDRFSAERLKGVDSTLKIQPAELGDSAVYLCASSSRGGGQETQYFGPGTRLLVL.

The chain joins TRBV10-3 to TRBJ1-4; 10 bases are shared with TRBD1. CDR1 and CDR2 from the germline V gene are ENHRY and SYGVKD. V shed 6 bases, J shed 8 bases, and the junction held 3 bases outside the gene matches. CDR3 length: 13 residues. CDR3 region: CAISAGQGEKLFF. DNA for the CDR3: TGTGCCATCAGCGCGGGACAGGGGGAAAAACTGTTTTTT.

J is TRBJ1-2 and V is TRBV9; the D is unclear. The CDR3 is 15 residues long. Trimming cost V 0 bases and J 8 bases, with 17 bases left between them. The germline V gene encodes CDR1 SGDLS and CDR2 YYNGEE. The CDR3: CASSVGVEGIYGYTF. The CDR3 DNA reads TGTGCCAGCAGCGTAGGAGTGGAGGGTATATACGGCTACACCTTC.

Concerning this clone itself: The same CDR3 is also encoded by other DNA sequences in this sample. The chain employs TRBV29-1 and TRBJ1-2, with a tentative D call TRBD1 (5 bases). The V end lost 1 base, the J end lost 2 bases, and 11 bases lay between the germline ends. This CDR3 has 14 residues. The germline gives CDR1 SQVTM, CDR2 ANQGSEA. CDR3 protein: CSVEGRGRNYGYTF. As DNA, the CDR3 is TGCAGCGTTGAAGGGAGGGGTCGGAACTATGGCTACACCTTC.

The chain is built from TRBV7-9 and TRBJ1-1, with TRBD1 identical over 10 bases. The CDR3 sequence is 16 residues long. The germline CDR1 and CDR2 sequences are SEHNR and FQNEAQ (reference sequence). After removal of 2 bases from V and 0 bases from J, the junction contained 3 bases not matched to a gene. The CDR3 sequence is CASSLRTGGLNTEAFF. DNA for the CDR3: TGTGCCAGCAGCTTAAGGACAGGGGGACTGAACACTGAAGCTTTCTTT.

The V call is TRBV30, the J call TRBJ2-7; 8 nucleotides align to TRBD1. The germline V gene encodes CDR1 GTSNPN and CDR2 SVGIG (reference sequence). The CDR3 has 16 residues. V shed 3 bases, J shed 3 bases, and the junction held 13 bases outside the gene matches. CDR3 bases: TGTGCCTGGAGCGACTCCCGGGACAGGCCCTTCTACGAGCAGTACTTC. It codes for CAWSDSRDRPFYEQYF.

The chain employs TRBV5-1 and TRBJ1-3; 10 bases fit TRBD1. Germline trimming cut 6 bases from V and 8 bases from J; bases unmatched to any gene: 11. CDR1 is SGHRS, CDR2 YFSETQ, per germline. This CDR3 spans 15 amino acids. As DNA, the CDR3 is TGCGCCAGCAACCCTATGGGACAGGGGAAGGACACCATATATTTT. It codes for CASNPMGQGKDTIYF. Variable domain in full (rest from reference TRBV5-1 and TRBJ1-3): KAGVTQTPRYLIKTRGQQVTLSCSPISGHRSVSWYQQTPGQGLQFLFEYFSETQRNKGNFPGRFSGRQFSNSRSEMNVSTLELGDSALYLCASNPMGQGKDTIYFGEGSWLTVV.

The chain combines TRBV5-1 with TRBJ1-1; 10 nucleotides line up with TRBD1. CDR1 is SGHRS and CDR2 is YFSETQ in the germline V gene. The CDR3 has 14 residues. V trimming: 2 bases; J trimming: 4 bases; junction bases outside the gene matches: 2. The CDR3 loop reads CASSFGQGGTEAFF. CDR3 coding DNA: TGCGCCAGCAGCTTCGGACAGGGGGGCACTGAAGCTTTCTTT.

The rearrangement joins TRBV6-2 or TRBV6-3 to TRBJ2-2, with 7 positions matching TRBD1. Looked up from germline, CDR1 is MNHEY and CDR2 is SVGEGT. V shed 5 bases, J shed 6 bases, and the junction held 9 bases outside the gene matches. The CDR3 totals 15 residues. The CDR3 loop reads CASSLRQGSPGELFF. As DNA, the CDR3 is TGTGCCAGCAGTCTGCGACAGGGATCCCCCGGGGAGCTGTTTTTT.

V is TRBV6-6 and J is TRBJ2-3; tentatively, D is TRBD2 (5 bases). Trimming stripped 2 bases from V and 6 bases from J, with 12 bases between. This CDR3 region has 14 residues. CDR1 and CDR2 (germline): MNHNY, SVGAGI (reference sequence). The CDR3 DNA follows: TGTGCCAGCAGTTACGCTGGAGGTGGGGATACGCAGTATTTT. This translates into CASSYAGGGDTQYF.

The chain is built from TRBV28 and TRBJ1-1; no definite D call. The germline V and J ends were trimmed by 6 bases and 5 bases, with 10 bases remaining between them. The CDR3 runs 12 residues. The germline V gene encodes CDR1 MDHEN and CDR2 SYDVKM. DNA of the CDR3: TGTGCCAGCAGCCTAGGTCGGACTGAAGCTTTCTTT. Its translation is CASSLGRTEAFF.

The V call is TRBV24-1, the J call TRBJ1-2, with 11 nucleotides matching TRBD1. Germline assignment: CDR1 KGHDR and CDR2 SFDVKD. After removal of 5 bases from V and 3 bases from J, the junction contained 1 base not matched to a gene. This CDR3 spans 14 amino acids. The CDR3 DNA reads TGTGCCACCAGTGGGACAGGGGGCGACTATGGCTACACCTTC. This encodes CATSGTGGDYGYTF.

The chain employs TRBV2 and TRBJ1-5; maybe TRBD1 (6 bases). The CDR3 totals 15 residues. Germline lookup yields CDR1 SNHLY and CDR2 FYNNEI. V lost 5 bases, J lost 0 bases, and 11 bases lay in between. The chain's CDR3 is CASSLDRNSNQPQHF. For the CDR3, the DNA is TGTGCCAGCAGTTTGGACAGAAATAGCAATCAGCCCCAGCATTTT.

This clone was recorded once. The chain combines TRBV13 with TRBJ1-4, with 9 bases matching TRBD1. The germline gives CDR1 PRHDT, CDR2 FYEKMQ (reference sequence). The ends lost 4 bases at V and 10 bases at J; junction bases unmatched: 13. The CDR3 is 16 amino acids. The CDR3 coding sequence is TGTGCCAGCAGCTCCAACCGGGACAGGGTAGTGGGAAAACTGTTTTTT. Its protein is CASSSNRDRVVGKLFF.

The chain couples TRBV27 to TRBJ1-6; 8 bases align to TRBD1. The V gene's germline CDR1 is MNHEY and CDR2 SMNVEV (reference sequence). With V trimmed by 2 bases and J by 10 bases, 4 bases remained unmatched. The CDR3 spans 14 residues. As DNA, the CDR3 is TGTGCCAGCAGTTTAGACAGGGGAAGATCACCCCTCCACTTT. Amino acids: CASSLDRGRSPLHF.

The chain is built from TRBV28 and TRBJ1-3; D might be TRBD1 (5 bases). Trimming left V 3 bases short and J 0 bases short, with 9 bases between. Germline values: CDR1 MDHEN, CDR2 SYDVKM. The CDR3 extends over 15 amino acids. CDR3 DNA sequence: TGTGCCAGCAGTTTTGTCAGGGACTCTGGAAACACCATATATTTT. Residues: CASSFVRDSGNTIYF.

The rearrangement uses TRBV19 and TRBJ1-6, with 8 bases that match TRBD1. Germline assignment: CDR1 LNHDA and CDR2 SQIVND (reference sequence). With V trimmed by 5 bases and J by 9 bases, 9 bases remained unmatched. There are 15 residues in the CDR3. CDR3 sequence: CASSSRGQGVSPLHF. The CDR3 DNA follows: TGTGCCAGTAGTTCGCGTGGACAGGGAGTTTCACCCCTCCACTTT.

This clone has only a few counts. The genes are TRBV27 and TRBJ2-3; TRBD1 is a possible D gene (6 bases). The CDR3 consists of 12 residues. V lost 5 bases, J lost 8 bases, and 11 bases lay in between. Germline assignment: CDR1 MNHEY and CDR2 SMNVEV (reference sequence). The CDR3 spells CASSPDRITQYF. The CDR3 coding sequence is TGTGCCAGCAGTCCCGACAGGATTACGCAGTATTTT.

The CDR3 DNA reads TGCGCCAGCAGACTAACCACAGATACGCAGTATTTT. Its translation is CASRLTTDTQYF. This chain connects TRBV5-1 to TRBJ2-3; no clear D. Germline CDR1 SGHRS, CDR2 YFSETQ. V lost 5 bases and J 2 bases, leaving 6 bases between the germline ends. The CDR3 has 12 residues.

Only one count was recorded for this clone. This rearrangement joins TRBV6-5 to TRBJ1-2; 8 bases map to TRBD1. This CDR3 region has 14 residues. After removal of 6 bases from V and 2 bases from J, the junction contained 5 bases not matched to a gene. The germline V gene encodes CDR1 MNHEY and CDR2 SVGAGI. Here the CDR3 DNA reads TGTGCCAGCAGACGGACAGGGCCCAACTATGGCTACACCTTC. It codes for CASRRTGPNYGYTF.

The genes are TRBV12-3 or TRBV12-4 and TRBJ1-1; D is ambiguous. The V end lost 7 bases, the J end lost 10 bases, and 19 bases lay between the germline ends. This CDR3 contains 13 residues. CDR3: CASTKTSGHRAFF. CDR3 sequence (DNA): TGTGCCAGCACCAAAACTTCAGGTCATAGAGCTTTCTTT.